This TCR beta chain was obtained from a study of control samples from healthy donors and cancer patients. This clone was recorded once. The protocol was immunoSEQ multiplex PCR, while the TCRdb copy is restricted to in-frame clones and leaves out a portion. The top ten hold under 8.5% of the sample, which has under 200,000 clones, about 94% seen once. V lost 0 bases and J lost 8, with 17 bases in between. Germline V gives CDR1 GTSNPN, CDR2 SVGIG (reference sequence). The CDR3 spans 15 residues. V is TRBV30 and J is TRBJ2-1, with D tentatively TRBD2 (7 bases). The receptor was isolated from a woman aged 40 to 50 in good health. The sample was blood. The CDR3 reads CAWSVGSGEGDEQFF. DNA of the CDR3: TGTGCCTGGAGTGTTGGATCAGGGGAGGGCGATGAGCAGTTCTTC.